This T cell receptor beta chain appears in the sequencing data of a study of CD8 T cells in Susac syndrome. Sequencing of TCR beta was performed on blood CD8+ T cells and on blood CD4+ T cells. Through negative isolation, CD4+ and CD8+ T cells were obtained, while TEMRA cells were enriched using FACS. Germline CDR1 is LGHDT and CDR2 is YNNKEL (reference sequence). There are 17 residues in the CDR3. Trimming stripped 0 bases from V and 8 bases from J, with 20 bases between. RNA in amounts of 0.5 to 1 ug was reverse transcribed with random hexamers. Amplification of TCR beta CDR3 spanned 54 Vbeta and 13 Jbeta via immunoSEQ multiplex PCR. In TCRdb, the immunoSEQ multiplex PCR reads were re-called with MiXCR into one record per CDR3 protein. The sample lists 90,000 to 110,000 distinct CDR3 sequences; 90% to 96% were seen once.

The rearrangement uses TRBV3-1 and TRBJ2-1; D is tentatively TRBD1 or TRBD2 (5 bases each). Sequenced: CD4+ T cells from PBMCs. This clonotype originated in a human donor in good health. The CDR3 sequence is CASSQDWGNVPSHEQFF. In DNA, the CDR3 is TGTGCCAGCAGCCAAGATTGGGGGAACGTCCCTTCCCATGAGCAGTTCTTC.